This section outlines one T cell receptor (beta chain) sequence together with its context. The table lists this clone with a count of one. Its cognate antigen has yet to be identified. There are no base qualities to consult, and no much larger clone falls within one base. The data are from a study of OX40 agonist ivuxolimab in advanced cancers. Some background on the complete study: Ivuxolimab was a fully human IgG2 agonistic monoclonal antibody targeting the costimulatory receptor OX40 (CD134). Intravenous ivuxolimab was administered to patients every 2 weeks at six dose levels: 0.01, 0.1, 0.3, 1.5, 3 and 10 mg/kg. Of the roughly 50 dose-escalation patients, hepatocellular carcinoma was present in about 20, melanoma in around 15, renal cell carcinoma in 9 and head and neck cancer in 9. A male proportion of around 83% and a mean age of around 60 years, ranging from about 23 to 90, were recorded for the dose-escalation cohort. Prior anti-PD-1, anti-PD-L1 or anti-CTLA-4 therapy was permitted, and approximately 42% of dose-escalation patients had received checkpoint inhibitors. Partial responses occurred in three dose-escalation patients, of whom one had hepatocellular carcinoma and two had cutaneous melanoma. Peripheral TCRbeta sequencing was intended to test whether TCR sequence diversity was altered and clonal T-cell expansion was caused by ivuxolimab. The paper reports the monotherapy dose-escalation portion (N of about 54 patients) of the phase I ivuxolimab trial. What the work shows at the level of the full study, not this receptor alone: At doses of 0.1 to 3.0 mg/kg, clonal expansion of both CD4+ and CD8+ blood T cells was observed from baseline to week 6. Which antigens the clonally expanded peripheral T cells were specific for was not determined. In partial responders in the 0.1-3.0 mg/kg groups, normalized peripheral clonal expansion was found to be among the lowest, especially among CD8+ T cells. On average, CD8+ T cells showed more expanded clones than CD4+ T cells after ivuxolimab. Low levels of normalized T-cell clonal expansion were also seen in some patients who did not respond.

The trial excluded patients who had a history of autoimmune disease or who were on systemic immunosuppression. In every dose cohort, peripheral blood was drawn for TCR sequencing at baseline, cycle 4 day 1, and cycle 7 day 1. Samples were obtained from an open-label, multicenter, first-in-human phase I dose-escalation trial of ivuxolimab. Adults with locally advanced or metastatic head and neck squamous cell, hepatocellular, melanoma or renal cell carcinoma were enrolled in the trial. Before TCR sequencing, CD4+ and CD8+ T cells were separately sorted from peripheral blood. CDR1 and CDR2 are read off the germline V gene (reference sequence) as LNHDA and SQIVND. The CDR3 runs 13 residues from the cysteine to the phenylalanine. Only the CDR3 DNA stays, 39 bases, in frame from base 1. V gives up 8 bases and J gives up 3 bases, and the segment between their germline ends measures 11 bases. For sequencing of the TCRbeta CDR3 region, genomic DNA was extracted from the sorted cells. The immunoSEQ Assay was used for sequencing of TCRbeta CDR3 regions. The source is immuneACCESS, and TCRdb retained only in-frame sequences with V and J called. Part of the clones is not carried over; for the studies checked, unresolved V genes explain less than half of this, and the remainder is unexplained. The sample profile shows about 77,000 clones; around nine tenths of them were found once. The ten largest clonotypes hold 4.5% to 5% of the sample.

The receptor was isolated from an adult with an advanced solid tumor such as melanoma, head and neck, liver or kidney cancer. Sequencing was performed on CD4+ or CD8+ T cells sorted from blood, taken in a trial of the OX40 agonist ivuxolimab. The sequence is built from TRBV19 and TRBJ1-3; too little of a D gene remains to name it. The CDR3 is CASSGSGGNTIYF. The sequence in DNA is TGTGCCAGTTCCGGGTCGGGTGGAAACACCATATATTTT.